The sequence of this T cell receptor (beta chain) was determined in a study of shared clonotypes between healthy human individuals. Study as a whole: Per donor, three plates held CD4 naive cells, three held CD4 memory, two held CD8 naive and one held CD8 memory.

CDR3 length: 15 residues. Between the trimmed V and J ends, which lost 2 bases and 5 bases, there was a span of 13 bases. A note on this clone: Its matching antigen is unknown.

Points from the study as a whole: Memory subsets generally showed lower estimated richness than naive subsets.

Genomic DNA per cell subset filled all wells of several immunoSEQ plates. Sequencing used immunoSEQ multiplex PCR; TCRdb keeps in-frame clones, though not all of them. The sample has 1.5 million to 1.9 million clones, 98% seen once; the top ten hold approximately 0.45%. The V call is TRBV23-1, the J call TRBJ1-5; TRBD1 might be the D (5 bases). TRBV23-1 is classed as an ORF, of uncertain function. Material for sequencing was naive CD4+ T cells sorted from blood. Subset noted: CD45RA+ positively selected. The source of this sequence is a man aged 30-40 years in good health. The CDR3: CASSQPAGPYQPQHF. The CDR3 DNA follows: TGCGCCAGCAGTCAACCTGCAGGGCCTTATCAGCCCCAGCATTTT.